This T cell receptor beta chain was identified in a study of blood T cell repertoires in COVID-19 (dated by TCRdb to the early 2020s). Study-wide context: Collaborator samples came from the United States, Italy and Spain and covered acute and convalescent phases of COVID-19. The prospective study material was composed of cDNA or gDNA derived from T cells, B-cell-depleted T cells, or PBMCs. The repertoires were released in a freely available public database intended as a resource for research on the immune response to SARS-CoV-2. Samples were obtained from the ongoing ImmuneRACE study (first 160 participants) and from about 1,300 subjects provided by 6 global collaborators. Where HLA class I and class II types were available, the types were taken from metadata supplied by the sample provider, not from assay-based typing. The dataset comprised deeply sampled blood TCRbeta repertoires from subjects exposed to, actively infected with, or recovered from COVID-19. Sample metadata almost always included a de-identified subject ID, COVID-19 status, age in years and sex. The study at large found these results: The amount of clinical and demographic metadata varied by source and participant and was provided uncurated.

Based on the germline V gene, the CDR1 and CDR2 sequences are MNHEY and SVGEGT. The CDR3 covers 13 residues, taking in both the cysteine and the phenylalanine. The CDR3 DNA has 39 bases and is translated from base 1. V sheds 4 bases and J sheds 2 bases, leaving 8 bases between their ends. The collaborating institutions used their own protocols to collect whole blood in K2EDTA tubes. For TCRbeta analysis, collaborators shipped samples as frozen whole blood, isolated PBMCs, or DNA extracted from either of those sample types. Notes on this clone: Its antigen has not been determined. No per-base quality is available; no much larger clone lies one base away.

TCRbeta CDR3 regions were amplified from genomic DNA by means of the immunoSEQ Assay, a bias-controlled multiplex PCR. The study's own analysis went as follows. Nucleated cell counts per sample were estimated from amplification of reference gene primers within the assay. To quantify the absolute abundance of each unique TCRbeta CDR3 rearrangement, sequence reads were collapsed and filtered. For each sample, productive Simpson clonality was calculated by taking the square root of Simpson's diversity index across productive rearrangements. Here the immuneACCESS table is served through TCRdb, limited to in-frame sequences with V and J called. Missing clones are a known gap in these copies; in checked studies unresolved V genes cover under half, and the rest lacks a known reason. V and J calls and clone size are as listed in that table; D and trimming were resolved from the DNA. The sample contains some 52,000 clones, around 84% of them found a single time. Of the sample, approximately 2.6% falls within the top ten clones.

This TCR was sampled from a middle-aged man with acute or convalescent COVID-19. The chain is encoded by TRBV6-2 or TRBV6-3 joined to TRBJ2-5; a tentative D call is TRBD1 (5 bases match). Sequenced input: peripheral blood. The CDR3 region has the sequence CASSSTEQETQYF. The bases are TGTGCCAGCAGTTCGACAGAACAAGAGACCCAGTACTTC.